Listed below are T cell receptor beta chains from one sample, sequenced in a study of cytotoxic CD8 clonotypes in ibrutinib-treated CLL. The data were produced by immunoSEQ multiplex PCR, yet TCRdb's version contains in-frame clones alone and is incomplete. The sample includes hundreds of thousands of clones, roughly 79% of them seen just once. Material: PBMCs, obtained before ibrutinib treatment. The receptors derive from a human donor with chronic lymphocytic leukemia. Both conserved end residues are part of each CDR3. The D gene is left open where the match is weak. Clone size is given for some rows only: seen once, a few or many times, or a class if the clone is expanded.

J | size | D | V | DNA | CDR3
TRBJ2-2 | NA | TRBD1 | TRBV5-1 | TGCGCCAGCAGCCTAAGGACAGGGTTTGCCGGGGAGCTGTTTTTT | CASSLRTGFAGELFF
TRBJ2-7 | NA | TRBD1 | TRBV7-2 | TGTGCCAGCAGCACCTGGGGGACAGGGGGCCGCGAGCAGTACTTC | CASSTWGTGGREQYF
TRBJ1-5 | few | TRBD1 | TRBV2 | TGTGCCAGCAGACGAACAGGGGGTGTCCATCAGCCCCAGCATTTT | CASRRTGGVHQPQHF
TRBJ1-3 | few | NA | TRBV7-7 | TGTGCTAGCAGCCCCCATGGTGGGAACACCATATATTTT | CASSPHGGNTIYF
TRBJ2-7 | NA | TRBD1 | TRBV7-9 | TGTGCCAGCAGCCGCCCCCTTACGGGGACAGGGTTCTACGAGCAGTACTTC | CASSRPLTGTGFYEQYF
TRBJ1-1 | NA | NA | TRBV7-2 | TGTGCCAGCACCTGGCACATGAACACTGAAGCTTTCTTT | CASTWHMNTEAFF
TRBJ2-3 | NA | NA | TRBV5-6 | TGTGCCAGCAGCTTGGCAGGGCGCACAGATACGCAGTATTTT | CASSLAGRTDTQYF
TRBJ1-2 | NA | NA | TRBV7-9 | TGTGCCAGCAGCTTAAGGGACACAGCTAACTATGGCTACACCTTC | CASSLRDTANYGYTF
TRBJ2-6 | NA | TRBD1 | TRBV6-1 | TGTGCCAGCAGTGAACAGGGGGCCTCTGGGGCCAACGTCCTGACTTTC | CASSEQGASGANVLTF
TRBJ1-1 | NA | NA | TRBV4-3 | TGCGCCAGCAGCCAAGATCCGACGGGGACTGAAGCTTTCTTT | CASSQDPTGTEAFF
TRBJ1-1 | NA | TRBD1 | TRBV5-1 | TGCGCCAGCAGCAATCGAACAGGGGGATCGACTGAAGCTTTCTTT | CASSNRTGGSTEAFF
TRBJ1-2 | NA | NA | TRBV4-1 | TGCGCCAGCAGCCAACGAGACAGTGATTATGGCTACACCTTC | CASSQRDSDYGYTF
TRBJ2-1 | NA | NA | TRBV6-6 | TGTGCCAGCAAGGGTTACAATGAGCAGTTCTTC | CASKGYNEQFF
TRBJ2-1 | few | NA | TRBV4-3 | TGCGCCAGCAGCCAGACCCAGTTGGAGGGAGTACCCTACAATGAGCAGTTCTTC | CASSQTQLEGVPYNEQFF
TRBJ2-3 | NA | TRBD2 | TRBV5-1 | TGCGCCAGCAGCTTACGGCTAGCGGGAGGGTCTGGCACAGATACGCAGTATTTT | CASSLRLAGGSGTDTQYF
TRBJ2-2 | NA | TRBD2 | TRBV2 | TGTGCCAGCTGGCGGGGGACCGGGGAGCTGTTTTTT | CASWRGTGELFF
TRBJ1-5 | NA | TRBD1 | TRBV7-9 | TGTGCCAGCAGCCCGGGACAGGGTAGCAATCAGCCCCAGCATTTT | CASSPGQGSNQPQHF
TRBJ1-2 | NA | NA | TRBV5-1 | TGCGCCAGCAGCTTGGCTGCAGACAGTGAAGTGCGGGGCTACACCTTC | CASSLAADSEVRGYTF
TRBJ2-3 | NA | NA | TRBV11-3 | TGTGCCAGCAGCTTTAACCCTAAATCCGACCCCACAGATACGCAGTATTTT | CASSFNPKSDPTDTQYF
TRBJ2-5 | NA | NA | TRBV5-1 | TGCGCCAGCAGTCGTTGGAGGGGTGAGACCCAGTACTTC | CASSRWRGETQYF
TRBJ1-5 | NA | NA | TRBV7-2 | TGTGCCAGCAGTCGAACAGGGCCCAATCAGCCCCAGCATTTT | CASSRTGPNQPQHF
TRBJ2-3 | NA | TRBD1 | TRBV19 | TGTGCCAGTAGTATAATGGGACAGCCCACAGATACGCAGTATTTT | CASSIMGQPTDTQYF
TRBJ1-4 | once | NA | TRBV29-1 | TGCAGCGTGCTAGGTGGGGGGTTAGAAACTAATGAAAAACTGTTTTTT | CSVLGGGLETNEKLFF
TRBJ1-5 | NA | TRBD1 | TRBV18 | TGTGCCAGCTCACCACTACCGGGACAGGAGGGAGGTAGCAATCAGCCCCAGCATTTT | CASSPLPGQEGGSNQPQHF
TRBJ2-3 | NA | NA | TRBV7-3 | TGTGCCAGCAGCCAAGGACGGTTTAGCACAGATACGCAGTATTTT | CASSQGRFSTDTQYF
TRBJ2-7 | NA | TRBD2 | TRBV30 | TGTGCCTGGAGCCACGGGAGGGGGGTCTCCTACGAGCAGTACTTC | CAWSHGRGVSYEQYF
TRBJ2-5 | NA | NA | TRBV28 | TGTGCCAGCAGTTTAAGTCCTAAGACCCAGTACTTC | CASSLSPKTQYF
TRBJ2-2 | NA | NA | TRBV30 | TGTGCCTGGAGTAGGCAGGGGATTGGAACCGGGGAGCTGTTTTTT | CAWSRQGIGTGELFF
TRBJ1-1 | NA | NA | TRBV7-9 | TGTGCCAGCAGCTTAGGACAAACGAACACTGAAGCTTTCTTT | CASSLGQTNTEAFF
TRBJ2-1 | NA | NA | TRBV6-5 | TGTGCCAGCAGTTACCTTAAGAGCTCCTACAATGAGCAGTTCTTC | CASSYLKSSYNEQFF
TRBJ1-2 | NA | NA | TRBV10-3 | TGTGCCATCAGTGAGTCGAATTTCAGGGGTGACTATGGCTACACCTTC | CAISESNFRGDYGYTF
TRBJ1-1 | many | NA | TRBV7-2 | TGTGCCAGCAGCCGACAAAGGGTGCAGGACACTGAAGCTTTCTTT | CASSRQRVQDTEAFF
TRBJ2-7 | NA | NA | TRBV25-1 | TGTGCCAGCAGTGACTCACACCCTCCTTACGAGCAGTACTTC | CASSDSHPPYEQYF
TRBJ2-3 | few | TRBD1 | TRBV5-1 | TGCGCCAGCAGCTTGGAGAATAGTGGACAGGTCCCAGATACGCAGTATTTT | CASSLENSGQVPDTQYF
TRBJ2-7 | NA | TRBD2 | TRBV10-1 | TGCGCCAGCAGTGCAGGAAGACTAGCGGCCTCCTACGAGCAGTACTTC | CASSAGRLAASYEQYF
TRBJ2-1 | few | NA | TRBV15 | TGTGCCACCAGCAGAGGTAGCCGGGAGATCTACAATGAGCAGTTCTTC | CATSRGSREIYNEQFF
TRBJ1-1 | few | NA | TRBV7-2 | TGTGCCTGTGGGGGGCGCAGTCTGAACACTGAAGCTTTCTTT | CACGGRSLNTEAFF
TRBJ2-5 | NA | TRBD1 | TRBV19 | TGTGCCAGTAGTACCGGGACAGGGGAGGTGGAGACCCAGTACTTC | CASSTGTGEVETQYF
TRBJ2-7 | once | NA | TRBV7-2 | TGTGCCAGCAGCTTAATCAGCTACGAGCAGTACTTC | CASSLISYEQYF
TRBJ2-1 | NA | NA | TRBV25-1 | TGTGCCAGCAGTGAGTCCAGGCGGCAGTTCTTC | CASSESRRQFF
TRBJ2-7 | NA | TRBD2 | TRBV7-9 | TGTGCCAGCAGCGGGACTAGAGGCTACGAGCAGTACTTC | CASSGTRGYEQYF
TRBJ2-7 | few | NA | TRBV6-1 | TGTGCCAGCAGGCGTTCCGGGACCCAAACCTACGAGCAGTACTTC | CASRRSGTQTYEQYF
TRBJ2-7 | NA | NA | TRBV30 | TGTGCCTGGAGTGTACGCCAAGATAACGAGCAGTACTTC | CAWSVRQDNEQYF
TRBJ2-7 | NA | NA | TRBV7-9 | TGTGCCAGCAGCTTGGACGCGGGACCGTACGAGCAGTACTTC | CASSLDAGPYEQYF
TRBJ2-5 | NA | TRBD2 | TRBV7-6 | TGTGCCAGCGTCCTAGCGGGGTGGGGGGAGACCCAGTACTTC | CASVLAGWGETQYF
TRBJ1-4 | NA | TRBD1 | TRBV11-2 | TGTGCCAGCAGCAACCACCGGACAGGGCGCGGGGAAAAACTGTTTTTT | CASSNHRTGRGEKLFF
TRBJ2-7 | NA | TRBD1 | TRBV28 | TGTGCCAGCAGCCAACCGACAGGGGGACGGAACGAGCAGTACTTC | CASSQPTGGRNEQYF
TRBJ1-4 | NA | TRBD1 | TRBV6-5 | TGTGCCAGCAAGCCCACAGGGGGCGAAAGTGAAAAACTGTTTTTT | CASKPTGGESEKLFF
TRBJ2-7 | NA | TRBD2 | TRBV5-5 | TGTGCCAGCAGCCTCAGACTAGCGACCTACGAGCAGTACTTC | CASSLRLATYEQYF
TRBJ1-5 | NA | TRBD1 | TRBV11-2 | TGTGCCAGCAGCCCCTGGGGGGGACAGGGAAATCAGCCCCAGCATTTT | CASSPWGGQGNQPQHF